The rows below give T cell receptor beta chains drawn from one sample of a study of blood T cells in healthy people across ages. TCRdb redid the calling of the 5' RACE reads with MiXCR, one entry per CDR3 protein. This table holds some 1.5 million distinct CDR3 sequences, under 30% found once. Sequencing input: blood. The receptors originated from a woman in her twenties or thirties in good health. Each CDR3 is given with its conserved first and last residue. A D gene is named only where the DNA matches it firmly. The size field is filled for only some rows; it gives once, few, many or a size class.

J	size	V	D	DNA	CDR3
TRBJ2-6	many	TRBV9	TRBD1	TGTGCCAGCAGCGCGCAGACAGGGGGCGCGGCCGGGGCCAACGTCCTGACTTTC	CASSAQTGGAAGANVLTF
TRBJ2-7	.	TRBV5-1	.	TGCGCCAGCAGCTTGGCTGTCGGCACGACCTACGAGCAGTACTTC	CASSLAVGTTYEQYF
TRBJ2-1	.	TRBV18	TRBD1	TGTGCCAGCTCCCCCGGTGGGGGACAGCACAATGAGCAGTTCTTC	CASSPGGGQHNEQFF
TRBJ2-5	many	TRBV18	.	TGTGCCAGCTCCCCCGGGAGGACAGGAGAAGAGACCCAGTACTTC	CASSPGRTGEETQYF
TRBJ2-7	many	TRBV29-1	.	TGCAGCGTTGAAGGTAGGACGGACTACGAGCAGTACTTC	CSVEGRTDYEQYF
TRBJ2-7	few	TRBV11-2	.	TGTGCCAGCAGCCAAGCGGCGGCTTCCTACGAGCAGTACTTC	CASSQAAASYEQYF
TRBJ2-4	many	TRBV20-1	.	TGCAGTGCTGGGGACTTCAAAAACATTCAGTACTTC	CSAGDFKNIQYF
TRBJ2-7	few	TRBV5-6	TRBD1	TGTGCCAGCAGCTGGACAGGGGAGAATGCCTGCGAGCAGTACTTC	CASSWTGENACEQYF
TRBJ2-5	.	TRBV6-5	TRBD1	TGTGCCAGCTCCCAGGGACAGGCCGCGGGCGAGCAGTGCTTC	CASSQGQAAGEQCF
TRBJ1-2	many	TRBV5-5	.	TGTGCCAGCAGCCCCCGGGGCCTCTATGGCTACACCTTC	CASSPRGLYGYTF
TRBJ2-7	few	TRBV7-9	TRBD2	TGTGCCAGCAGCCCAGGGACTAGCGGGAGGTTCCACGAGCAGTACTTC	CASSPGTSGRFHEQYF
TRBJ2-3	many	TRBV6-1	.	TGTGCCAGCAGTCCTAGCGTCGAGGGAGATACGCAGTATTTT	CASSPSVEGDTQYF
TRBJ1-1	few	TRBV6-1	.	TGTGCCAGCAGTGAACCGACCCGTTGGATGAACACTGAAGCTTTCTTT	CASSEPTRWMNTEAFF
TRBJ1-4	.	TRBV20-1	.	TGCAGTGCTAGAGAGGGAGTTAATGAAAAACTGTTTTTT	CSAREGVNEKLFF
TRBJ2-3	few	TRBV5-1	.	TGCGCCAGCAGCGCGGACACGTTCACAGATACGCAGTATTTT	CASSADTFTDTQYF
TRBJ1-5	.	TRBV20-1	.	TGCGGTGCTAGAGATCTGGACCGCCGACAGCCCCAGCATTTT	CGARDLDRRQPQHF
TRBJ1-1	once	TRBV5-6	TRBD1	TGTGCCAGCGTGCTAAGAGGGGAGGGGGCGCGCACTGAAGCTTTCTTT	CASVLRGEGARTEAFF
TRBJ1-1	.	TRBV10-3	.	TGTGCCATCAGTGAGGCAGCGGTTGGTGAAGCTTTCTTT	CAISEAAVGEAFF
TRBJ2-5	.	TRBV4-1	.	TGCGCCAGCAGCCAAGCGCTCGGTGAGGTAGAGACCCAGTACTTC	CASSQALGEVETQYF
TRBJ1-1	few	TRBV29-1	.	TGCAGCGTTGGGCCAACACCAATAGTTTCTGAAGCTTTCTTT	CSVGPTPIVSEAFF
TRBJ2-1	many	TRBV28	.	TGTGCCAGCACCTCAGGGGTCTGGGGGTCCTACAATGAGCAGTTCTTC	CASTSGVWGSYNEQFF
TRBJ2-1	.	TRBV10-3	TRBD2	TGTGCCATCAGTGACGGGGGGGCCCATGAGCAGTTCTTC	CAISDGGAHEQFF
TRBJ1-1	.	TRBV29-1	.	TGCAGCGTTGAAGCCAGGGAGAACACTGAAGCTTTCTTT	CSVEARENTEAFF
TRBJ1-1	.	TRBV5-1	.	TGCGCCAGCAGCCCTGCCCAAGGGACCAACACTGAAGCTTTCTTT	CASSPAQGTNTEAFF
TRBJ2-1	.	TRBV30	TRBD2	TGTGCCTGGGGCCAGGGACTAGGAGGACTCAATGAGCAGTTCTTC	CAWGQGLGGLNEQFF
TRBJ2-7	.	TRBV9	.	TGTGCCAGCAGCGTAGATGGGGCCTTGGACGAGCAGTACTTC	CASSVDGALDEQYF
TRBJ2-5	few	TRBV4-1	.	TGCGCCAGCAGCCAAGTCGCCTGGGTAGAGACCCAGTACTTC	CASSQVAWVETQYF
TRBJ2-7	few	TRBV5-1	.	TGCGCCAGCAGCTTGATGGAACTAATTTATGGGAAGGCCTACGAGCAGTACTTC	CASSLMELIYGKAYEQYF
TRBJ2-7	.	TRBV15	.	TGTGCCACCAGCAGGGACCACGCCGGGGGAGTAAGATACGAGCAGTACTTC	CATSRDHAGGVRYEQYF
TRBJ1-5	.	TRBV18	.	TGTGCCAGCTCACCACCGTCCGGGGGTCAGCCCCAGCATTTT	CASSPPSGGQPQHF
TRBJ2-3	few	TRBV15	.	TGTGCCACCAGCAGAGTAACTTCGGGCACAGATACGCAGTATTTT	CATSRVTSGTDTQYF
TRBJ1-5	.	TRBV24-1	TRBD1	TGTGCCACCGCACAGGGGTCTGGTCAGCCCCAGCATTTT	CATAQGSGQPQHF
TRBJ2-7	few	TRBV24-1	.	TGTGCCACAAGTGGACACACTATCTCCTACGAGCAGTACTTC	CATSGHTISYEQYF
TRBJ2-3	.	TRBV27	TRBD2	TGTGCCAGCAGTTTATCGGCCAGCGGGGGGTCCCCTAGCACAGATACGCAGTATTTT	CASSLSASGGSPSTDTQYF
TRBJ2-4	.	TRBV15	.	TGTGCCACCAGCAGTGGAGAGACCCAGGACTTC	CATSSGETQDF
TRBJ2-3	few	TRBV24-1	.	TGTGCCACCAGTGATTCCACAGGGTTTGTAGATACGCAGTATTTT	CATSDSTGFVDTQYF
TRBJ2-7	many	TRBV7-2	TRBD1	TGTGCCAGCAGCTCACGAACAGGGGGAGTAGGGGGGCAGTACTTC	CASSSRTGGVGGQYF
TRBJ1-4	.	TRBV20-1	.	TGCAGTGCCCTAAGACGGGGTAATAGAGCGGAAAAACTGTTTTTT	CSALRRGNRAEKLFF
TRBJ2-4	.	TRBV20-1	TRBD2	TGCAGTGCTGAGACTAGCGGGGACTACAATGAGCAGTACTTC	CSAETSGDYNEQYF
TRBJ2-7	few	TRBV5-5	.	TGTTCCAGCAGCTGGATCTCGAACTCCTACGAGCAGTACTTC	CSSSWISNSYEQYF
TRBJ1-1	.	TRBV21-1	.	TGTGCCAGCAGCAATGACAGGCTGAACACTGAAGCTTTCTTT	CASSNDRLNTEAFF
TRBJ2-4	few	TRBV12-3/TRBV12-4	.	TGTGCCAGCAGTTGGGGTTTCGGGGACAATGAGCAGTACTTC	CASSWGFGDNEQYF
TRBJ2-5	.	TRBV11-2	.	TGTGTCAGCAGCTTAAAGATGGAGACCCAGTACTTC	CVSSLKMETQYF
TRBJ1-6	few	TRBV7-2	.	TGTGCCAGCAGCTTAGACGGGGGCCCCCTCCACTTT	CASSLDGGPLHF
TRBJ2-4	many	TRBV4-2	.	TGTGCCAGCAGCCAACAGAAAAGGGGGGACATTCAGTACTTC	CASSQQKRGDIQYF